The 4 T cell receptor beta chains in this list originate from one sample, sequenced in a study of glioma-infiltrating T cells listed by TCRdb under 2016. The sequencing machine was an Illumina MiSeq. TCR alpha and beta CDR3 regions were amplified with the iRepertoire nested amplicon-rescue multiplex PCR (arm-PCR) platform from RNA. In TCRdb, the public reads were trimmed at Q25 with fastp and aligned with MiXCR, with productive beta chains retained. One record per CDR3 amino acid sequence lists the most common genes and DNA. The sample table holds 93,000 or so distinct CDR3 sequences, of which 29% were seen once. 44% of the sample is in the top ten clones. The sequenced sample was glioma tissue, nonneoplastic brain tissue, or PBMCs (not recorded which). The receptors were sampled from a human donor with low-grade glioma or glioblastoma, undergoing nonglioma brain surgery, or in good health (not recorded which).

The chain joins TRBV29-1 to TRBJ1-2; 7 bases match TRBD1. The CDR3 has 12 amino acids. The germline gives CDR1 SQVTM, CDR2 ANQGSEA. CDR3 region: CSAGQGDYGYTF. DNA of the CDR3: TGCAGTGCCGGGCAGGGGGACTATGGCTACACCTTC.

The chain has TRBV7-2 and TRBJ2-5, with 11 bases fitting TRBD2. This CDR3 is built from 16 residues. Per germline, CDR1 SGHTA and CDR2 FQGNSA. Trimming at V came to 10 bases and at J to 2 bases, leaving 12 bases not matched to a gene. For the CDR3, the DNA is TGTGCCACGAATCCTAGGGCTAGCGGGGGGCAAGAGACCCAGTACTTC. It codes for CATNPRASGGQETQYF.

The chain employs TRBV7-2 and TRBJ2-7; a possible D gene is TRBD1 (6 bases). Trimming cost V 9 bases and J 1 base, with 22 bases left between them. The CDR3 is 16 residues long. The germline gives CDR1 SGHTA, CDR2 FQGNSA. This chain's CDR3 is CASFTSNRDPSYEQYF. CDR3 DNA sequence: TGTGCCAGTTTCACATCAAACAGGGACCCGTCCTACGAGCAGTACTTC.

Comments on this clonotype: As the CDR3 is not closed by the conserved phenylalanine or tryptophan, this likely results from a read error. This chain uses TRBV11-2 with TRBJ2-1, with 8 bases aligning to TRBD1. V was pared by 5 bases and J by 1 base, with 1 base of the junction left unmatched. CDR1 and CDR2 from the germline V gene are SGHAT and FQNNGV. The CDR3 runs to 14 residues. CDR3: CASSDRGSYNEQFL. For the CDR3, the DNA is TGTGCCAGCAGCGACAGGGGTTCCTACAATGAGCAGTTCCTC.